This TCR beta chain came from a study of blood T cell repertoires in COVID-19. Study as a whole: Sources were T cells, B-cell-depleted T cells, or PBMCs; the material itself was cDNA or gDNA.

Clones were read by immunoSEQ multiplex PCR, and TCRdb kept only the in-frame ones, dropping some. Seen here are about 300,000 clones, nearly 90% observed once, and the top ten hold about 9.8%. The V and J ends lost 3 bases and 4 bases respectively, with 13 bases between them. CDR1 SGHVS and CDR2 FQNEAQ come from the germline V gene. The CDR3 contains 15 residues. The receptor comes from a man younger than 30 with active or convalescent COVID-19. The gene calls are TRBV7-8 and TRBJ1-3, with D possibly matching TRBD1 (5 bases). Source material: peripheral blood. CDR3 sequence: CASSLNGGSGNTIYF. The CDR3, as DNA: TGTGCCAGCAGCTTGAACGGGGGATCCGGAAACACCATATATTTT.